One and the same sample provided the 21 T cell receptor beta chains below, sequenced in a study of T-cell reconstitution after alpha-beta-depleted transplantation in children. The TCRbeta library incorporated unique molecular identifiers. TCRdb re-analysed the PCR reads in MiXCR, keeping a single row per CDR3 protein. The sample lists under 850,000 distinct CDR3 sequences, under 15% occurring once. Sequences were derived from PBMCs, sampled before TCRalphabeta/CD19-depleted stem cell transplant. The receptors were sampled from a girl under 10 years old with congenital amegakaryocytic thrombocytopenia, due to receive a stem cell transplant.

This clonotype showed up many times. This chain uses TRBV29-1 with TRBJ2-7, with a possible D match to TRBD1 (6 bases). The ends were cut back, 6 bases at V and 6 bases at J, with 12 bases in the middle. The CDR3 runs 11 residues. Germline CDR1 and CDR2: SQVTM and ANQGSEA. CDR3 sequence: CSVATGPEQYF. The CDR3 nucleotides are TGCAGCGTAGCCACAGGGCCCGAGCAGTACTTC.

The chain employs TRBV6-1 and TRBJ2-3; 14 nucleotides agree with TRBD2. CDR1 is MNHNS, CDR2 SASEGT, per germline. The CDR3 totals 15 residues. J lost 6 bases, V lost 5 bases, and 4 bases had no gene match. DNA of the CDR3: TGTGCCAGCAGTCGGACTAGCGGGAGGCCTGATACGCAGTATTTT. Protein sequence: CASSRTSGRPDTQYF.

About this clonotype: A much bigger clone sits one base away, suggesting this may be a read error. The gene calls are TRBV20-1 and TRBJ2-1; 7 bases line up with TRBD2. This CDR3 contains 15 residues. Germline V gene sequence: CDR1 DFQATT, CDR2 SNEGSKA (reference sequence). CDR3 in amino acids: CSAGKVLAVNNGQFF. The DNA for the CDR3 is TGCAGTGCTGGAAAGGTCCTAGCGGTAAACAATGGGCAGTTCTTC.

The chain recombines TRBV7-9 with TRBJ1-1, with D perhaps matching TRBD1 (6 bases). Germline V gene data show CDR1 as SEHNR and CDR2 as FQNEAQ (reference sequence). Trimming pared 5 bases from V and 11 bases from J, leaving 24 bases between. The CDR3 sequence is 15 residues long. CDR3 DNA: TGTGCCAGCAGCCAGAAGACAGGCGCCAAGGCGGGGGCTTTCTTT. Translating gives CASSQKTGAKAGAFF.

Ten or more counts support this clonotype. The CDR3 loop reads CASRPTGNTGELFF. The CDR3 DNA sequence: TGTGCCAGCAGACCCACCGGCAACACCGGGGAGCTGTTTTTT. V usage is TRBV27 and J usage is TRBJ2-2; D not resolved. Germline assignment: CDR1 MNHEY and CDR2 SMNVEV (reference sequence). The length of the CDR3 is 14 residues. The V and J ends lost 6 bases and 2 bases respectively, with 10 bases between them.

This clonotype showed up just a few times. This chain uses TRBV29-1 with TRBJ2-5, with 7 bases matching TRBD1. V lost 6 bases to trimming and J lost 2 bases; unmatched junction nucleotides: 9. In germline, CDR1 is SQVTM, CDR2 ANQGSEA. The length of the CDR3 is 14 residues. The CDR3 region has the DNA TGCAGCGTCAGTTCTGGGACAGCGCAAGAGACCCAGTACTTC. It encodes CSVSSGTAQETQYF.

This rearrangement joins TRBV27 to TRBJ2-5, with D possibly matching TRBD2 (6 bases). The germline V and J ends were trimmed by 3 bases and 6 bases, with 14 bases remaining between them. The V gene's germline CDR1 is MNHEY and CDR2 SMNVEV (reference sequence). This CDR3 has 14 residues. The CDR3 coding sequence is TGTGCCAGCAGTTTTGGCGGGATCGGGCAGACCCAGTACTTC. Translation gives CASSFGGIGQTQYF.

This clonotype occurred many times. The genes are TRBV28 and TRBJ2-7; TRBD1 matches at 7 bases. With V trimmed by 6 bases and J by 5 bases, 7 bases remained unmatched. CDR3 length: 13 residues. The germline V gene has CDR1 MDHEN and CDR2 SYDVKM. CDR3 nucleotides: TGTGCCAGCAGACAGGGGTCCTCTGACGAGCAGTACTTC. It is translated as CASRQGSSDEQYF.

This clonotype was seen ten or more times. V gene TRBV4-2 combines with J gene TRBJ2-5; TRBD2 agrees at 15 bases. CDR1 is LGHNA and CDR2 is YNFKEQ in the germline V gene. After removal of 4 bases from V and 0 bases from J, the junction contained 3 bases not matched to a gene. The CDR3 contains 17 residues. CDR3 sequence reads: CASSLGLAGGHQETQYF. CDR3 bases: TGTGCCAGCAGCCTTGGACTAGCGGGAGGGCACCAAGAGACCCAGTACTTC.

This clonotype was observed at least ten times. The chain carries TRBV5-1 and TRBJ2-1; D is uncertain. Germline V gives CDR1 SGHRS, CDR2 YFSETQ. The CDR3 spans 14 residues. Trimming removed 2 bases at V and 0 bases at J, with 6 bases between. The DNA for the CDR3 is TGCGCCAGCAGCTTTACCAGCTCCTACAATGAGCAGTTCTTC. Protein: CASSFTSSYNEQFF.

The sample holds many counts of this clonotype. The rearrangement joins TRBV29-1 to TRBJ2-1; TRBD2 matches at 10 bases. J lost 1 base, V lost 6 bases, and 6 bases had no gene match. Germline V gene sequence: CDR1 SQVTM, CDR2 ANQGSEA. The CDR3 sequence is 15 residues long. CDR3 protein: CSVTPGLASYNEQFF. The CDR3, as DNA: TGCAGCGTAACTCCGGGACTAGCGTCCTACAATGAGCAGTTCTTC.

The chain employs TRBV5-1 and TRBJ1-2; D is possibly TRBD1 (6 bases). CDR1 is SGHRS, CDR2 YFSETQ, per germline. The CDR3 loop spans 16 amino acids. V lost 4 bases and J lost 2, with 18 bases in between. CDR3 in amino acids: CASSPTQGQPNYGYTF. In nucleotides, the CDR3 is TGCGCCAGCAGCCCTACCCAGGGGCAACCCAACTATGGCTACACCTTC.

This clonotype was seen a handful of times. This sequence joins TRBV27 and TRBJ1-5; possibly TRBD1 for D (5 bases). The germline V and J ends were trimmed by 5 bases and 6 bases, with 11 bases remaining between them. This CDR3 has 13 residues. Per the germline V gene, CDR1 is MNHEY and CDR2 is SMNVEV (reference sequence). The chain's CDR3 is CASSPGNRQPQHF. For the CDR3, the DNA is TGTGCCAGCAGTCCAGGGAATCGTCAGCCCCAGCATTTT.

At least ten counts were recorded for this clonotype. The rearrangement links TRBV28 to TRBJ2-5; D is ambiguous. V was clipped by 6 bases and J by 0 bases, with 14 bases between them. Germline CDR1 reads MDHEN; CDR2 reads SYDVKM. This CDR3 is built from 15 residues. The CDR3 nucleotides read TGTGCCAGCAGCTCCGGAGTTTCTTACCAAGAGACCCAGTACTTC. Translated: CASSSGVSYQETQYF.

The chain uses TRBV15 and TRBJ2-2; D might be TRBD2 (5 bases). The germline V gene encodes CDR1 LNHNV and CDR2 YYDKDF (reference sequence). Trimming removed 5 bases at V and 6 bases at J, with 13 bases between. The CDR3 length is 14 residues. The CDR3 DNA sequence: TGTGCCACCAGCGCTCCAGCGGAAGCCGGGGAGCTGTTTTTT. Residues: CATSAPAEAGELFF.

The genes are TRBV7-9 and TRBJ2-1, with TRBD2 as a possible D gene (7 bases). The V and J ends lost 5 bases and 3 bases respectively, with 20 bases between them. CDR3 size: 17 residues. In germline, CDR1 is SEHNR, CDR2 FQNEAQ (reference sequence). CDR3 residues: CASSQPRFGGHYNEQFF. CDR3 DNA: TGTGCCAGCAGCCAACCTCGGTTCGGGGGGCACTACAATGAGCAGTTCTTC.

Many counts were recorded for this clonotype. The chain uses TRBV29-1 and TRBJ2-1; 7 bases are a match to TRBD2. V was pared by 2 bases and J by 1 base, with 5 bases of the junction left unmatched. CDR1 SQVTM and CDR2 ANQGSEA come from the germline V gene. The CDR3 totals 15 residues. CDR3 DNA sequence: TGCAGCGTTGAAAGGGCTAGCGGATCCTACAATGAGCAGTTCTTC. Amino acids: CSVERASGSYNEQFF.

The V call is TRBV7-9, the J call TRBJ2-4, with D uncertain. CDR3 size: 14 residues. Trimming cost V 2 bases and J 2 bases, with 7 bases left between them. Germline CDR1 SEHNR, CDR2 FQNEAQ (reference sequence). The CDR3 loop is CASSLSLPKNIQYF. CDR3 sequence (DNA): TGTGCCAGCAGCTTAAGCCTCCCCAAAAACATTCAGTACTTC.

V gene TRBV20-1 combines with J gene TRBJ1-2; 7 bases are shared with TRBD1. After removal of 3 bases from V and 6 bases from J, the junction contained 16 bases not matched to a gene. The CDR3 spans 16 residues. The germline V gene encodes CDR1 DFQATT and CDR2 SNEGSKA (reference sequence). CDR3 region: CSASPGQFRKTDGYTF. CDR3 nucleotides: TGCAGTGCTAGCCCGGGACAGTTTCGTAAGACGGATGGCTACACCTTC.

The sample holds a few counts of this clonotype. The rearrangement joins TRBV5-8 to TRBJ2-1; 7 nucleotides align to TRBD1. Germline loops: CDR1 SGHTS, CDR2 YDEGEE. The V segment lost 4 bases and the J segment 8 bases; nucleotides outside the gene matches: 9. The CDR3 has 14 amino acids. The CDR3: CASSPPDRIDEQFF. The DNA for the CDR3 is TGTGCCAGCAGCCCCCCGGACAGGATCGATGAGCAGTTCTTC.

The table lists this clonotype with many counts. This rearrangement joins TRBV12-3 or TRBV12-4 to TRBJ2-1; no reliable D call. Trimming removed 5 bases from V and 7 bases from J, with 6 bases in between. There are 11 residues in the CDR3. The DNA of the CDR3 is TGTGCCAGCAGTGCCTCAAATGAGCAGTTCTTC. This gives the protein CASSASNEQFF.